This TCR beta chain was identified in a study of radiation and T cells in renal cell carcinoma. Study details: Nephrectomy followed 15 Gy stereotactic body radiation by 4 weeks.

As for time point: blood 2 weeks post-SBRT. The treatment denotes: 15 Gy SBRT to primary tumor, nephrectomy 4 weeks later. After SBRT, blood was collected at 2 and 4 weeks, plus baseline. This renal cell carcinoma was of the clear cell type. The germline V gene has CDR1 SGHRS and CDR2 YFSETQ. The J segment lost 4 bases and the V segment lost 8 bases, leaving 9 bases of the junction unmatched. The CDR3 has 14 amino acids. Study results and caveats: In blood, top tumor clones expanded by 2 weeks, shrinking by 4.

Sequenced by immunoSEQ multiplex PCR; TCRdb stores in-frame clones only, minus some. The sample carries about 130,000 clones, 81% recorded once. A note on this clone: Its specificity is not known.

This receptor was taken from a man aged 45-65 years with renal cell carcinoma. V is TRBV5-1 and J is TRBJ2-1; TRBD2 matches 7 bases. The specimen was blood, collected from a patient whose treatment included radiotherapy and nephrectomy. The chain's CDR3 is CASGLDGGYNEQFF. The CDR3, as DNA: TGCGCCAGTGGTTTGGACGGGGGGTACAATGAGCAGTTCTTC.